The clone carrying this T cell receptor (beta chain) was counted many times. The antigen remains undetermined. Template material for amplifying TCR beta CDR3 regions consisted of RNA transcripts. Carried out on the TCR CDR3, a first-round RT-PCR used the HTBI primer set. TCRdb ran MiXCR on the multiplex PCR reads and lists one entry per CDR3 protein. This sample has some 370,000 distinct CDR3 sequences, with approximately 18% found just once. Sampled blood dates from first hyperthyroidism diagnosis, and it precedes any ophthalmopathy symptoms. Fresh peripheral blood, about 10 ml of it, supplied the PBMCs. The sample belongs to a study of T cells in Graves' hyperthyroidism and ophthalmopathy. General study results and limits: Ophthalmopathy cases were set apart from stable hyperthyroidism by a 13 V-J model.

The receptor's source is a woman in her thirties with Graves' hyperthyroidism that later progressed to Graves' ophthalmopathy. Sequenced sample: blood.

CDR3 DNA: TGTGCCAGCAGCTCAAGGACAGGTGAAAACTATGGCTACACCTTC. This gives the protein CASSSRTGENYGYTF. The chain is built from TRBV7-9 and TRBJ1-2; 7 bases align to TRBD1. The CDR3 sequence is 15 residues long. Germline lookup yields CDR1 SEHNR and CDR2 FQNEAQ (reference sequence). The V segment lost 4 bases and the J segment 2 bases; nucleotides outside the gene matches: 7.